Listed here is a single T cell receptor beta chain. Method: immunoSEQ multiplex PCR; TCRdb's copy keeps in-frame clones and lacks some. The sample includes fewer than 130,000 clones, about 85% seen only once; the top ten take 2.1%. This entry is derived from a study of blood T cell repertoires in COVID-19. Study summary: From T cells, B-cell-depleted T cells, or PBMCs came the material, which was cDNA or gDNA.

Material: peripheral blood. The receptor comes from a human donor in a cohort sampled during active COVID-19.

For the CDR3, the DNA is TGCGCCAGCAGCCCCGGACTAGCGGGAGGGCCCAAGAGCACAGATACGCAGTATTTT. This encodes CASSPGLAGGPKSTDTQYF. The gene calls are TRBV5-1 and TRBJ2-3; 15 bases match TRBD2. Germline V gene lookup returns CDR1 SGHRS and CDR2 YFSETQ. The CDR3 has 19 amino acids. V shed 4 bases, J shed 0 bases, and the junction held 9 bases outside the gene matches.